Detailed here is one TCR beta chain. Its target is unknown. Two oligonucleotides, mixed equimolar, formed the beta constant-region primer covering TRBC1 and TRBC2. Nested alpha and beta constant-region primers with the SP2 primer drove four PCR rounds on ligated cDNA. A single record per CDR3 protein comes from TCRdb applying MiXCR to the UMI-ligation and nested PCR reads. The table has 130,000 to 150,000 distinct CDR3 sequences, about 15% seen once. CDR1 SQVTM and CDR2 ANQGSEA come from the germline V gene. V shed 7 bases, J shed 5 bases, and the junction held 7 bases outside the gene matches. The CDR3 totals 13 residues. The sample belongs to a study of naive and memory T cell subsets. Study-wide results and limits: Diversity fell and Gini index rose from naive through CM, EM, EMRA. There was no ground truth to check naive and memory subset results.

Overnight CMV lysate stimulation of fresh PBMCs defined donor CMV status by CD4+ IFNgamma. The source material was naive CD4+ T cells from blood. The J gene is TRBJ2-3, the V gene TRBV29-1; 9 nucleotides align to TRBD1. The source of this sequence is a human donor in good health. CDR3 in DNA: TGCAGCGGGACAGGGGCCTACGGAGATACGCAGTATTTT. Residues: CSGTGAYGDTQYF.